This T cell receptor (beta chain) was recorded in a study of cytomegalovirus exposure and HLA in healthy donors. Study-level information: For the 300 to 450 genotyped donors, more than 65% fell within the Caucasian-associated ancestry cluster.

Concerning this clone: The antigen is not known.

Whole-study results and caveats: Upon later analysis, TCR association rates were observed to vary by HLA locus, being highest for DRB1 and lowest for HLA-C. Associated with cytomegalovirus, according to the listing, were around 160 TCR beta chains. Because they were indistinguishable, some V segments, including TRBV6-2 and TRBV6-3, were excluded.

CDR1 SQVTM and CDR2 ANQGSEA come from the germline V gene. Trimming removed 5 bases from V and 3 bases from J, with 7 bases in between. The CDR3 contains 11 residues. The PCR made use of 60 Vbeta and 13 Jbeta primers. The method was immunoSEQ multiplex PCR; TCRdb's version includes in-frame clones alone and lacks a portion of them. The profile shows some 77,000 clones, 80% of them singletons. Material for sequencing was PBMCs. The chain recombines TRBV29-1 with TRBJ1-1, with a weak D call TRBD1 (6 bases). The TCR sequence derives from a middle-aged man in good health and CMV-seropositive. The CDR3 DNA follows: TGCAGCGTTAAGGGGGACACTGAAGCTTTCTTT. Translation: CSVKGDTEAFF.